This paragraph reports one TCR beta chain. The source of the sample is a study of blood T cell repertoires in COVID-19. Across the whole study: The cDNA or gDNA used as material had been derived from T cells, B-cell-depleted T cells, or PBMCs.

This CDR3 contains 14 residues. CDR1 is SGHTA and CDR2 is FQGTGA in the germline V gene. V dropped 0 bases and J dropped 4 bases, with 6 bases sitting between them. Method: immunoSEQ multiplex PCR; TCRdb's copy keeps in-frame clones and lacks some. The sample lists 250,000 to 300,000 clones; 85% to 90% were seen once. The V gene is TRBV7-3, the J gene TRBJ2-2, with D perhaps TRBD2 (6 bases). The source material was peripheral blood. This TCR was sampled from a woman aged 55-70 years with COVID-19, enrolled during active disease. The CDR3: CASSLTSGTGELFF. Written as DNA, the CDR3 is TGTGCCAGCAGCTTAACTAGCGGCACCGGGGAGCTGTTTTTT.